This TCR beta chain was sequenced for a study of blood T cells in healthy people across ages. Study results and caveats: Fewer expanded clones and more diversity marked long-lived versus aged donors.

This clonotype was seen more than once but under ten times. Its antigen is as yet unknown. The V and J ends lost 2 bases and 0 bases respectively, with 2 bases between them. The CDR3 covers 13 residues. Germline V gene data show CDR1 as LGHDT and CDR2 as YNNKEL (reference sequence). Together with a sample-barcoded 5' primer, a J-beta primer mix was included in a second PCR lasting roughly 6 to 12 cycles. Samples each returned at least 3 million CDR3-containing paired-end reads. MiXCR was run by TCRdb on the 5' RACE reads, yielding one entry per CDR3 protein. The repertoire holds about 500,000 distinct CDR3 sequences, with less than 25% as singletons. A further study also used this sample, focusing on T cells of mothers and their children.

Material: blood. The TCR comes from a boy aged 10-17 years in good health. This chain joins TRBV3-1 and TRBJ2-4, with D unresolved. CDR3 nucleotide sequence: TGTGCCAGCAGCCAACTAGCCAAAAACATTCAGTACTTC. It is translated as CASSQLAKNIQYF.